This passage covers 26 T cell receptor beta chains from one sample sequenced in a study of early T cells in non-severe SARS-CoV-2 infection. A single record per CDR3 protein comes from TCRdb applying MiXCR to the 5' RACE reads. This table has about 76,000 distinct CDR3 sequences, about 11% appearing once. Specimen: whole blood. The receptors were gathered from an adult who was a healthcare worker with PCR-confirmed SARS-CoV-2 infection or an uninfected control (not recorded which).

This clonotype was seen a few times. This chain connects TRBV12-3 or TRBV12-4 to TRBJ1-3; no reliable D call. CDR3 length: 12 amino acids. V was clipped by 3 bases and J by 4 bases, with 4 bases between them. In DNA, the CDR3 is TGTGCCAGCAGTTTTAACGGAAACACCATATATTTT. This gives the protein CASSFNGNTIYF.

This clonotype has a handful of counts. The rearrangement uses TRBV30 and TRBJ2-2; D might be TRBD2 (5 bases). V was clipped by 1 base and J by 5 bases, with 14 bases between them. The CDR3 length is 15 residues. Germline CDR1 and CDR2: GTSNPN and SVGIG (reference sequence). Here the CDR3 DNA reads TGTGCCTGGAGTGCAGGCCAGAGAGGGACCGGGGAGCTGTTTTTT. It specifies CAWSAGQRGTGELFF.

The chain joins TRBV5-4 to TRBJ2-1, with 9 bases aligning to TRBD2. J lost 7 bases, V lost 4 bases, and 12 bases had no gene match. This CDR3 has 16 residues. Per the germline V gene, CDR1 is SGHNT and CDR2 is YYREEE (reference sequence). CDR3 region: CASSVPSAGGGNEQFF. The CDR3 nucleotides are TGTGCCAGCAGCGTACCCTCAGCGGGGGGCGGAAATGAGCAGTTCTTC.

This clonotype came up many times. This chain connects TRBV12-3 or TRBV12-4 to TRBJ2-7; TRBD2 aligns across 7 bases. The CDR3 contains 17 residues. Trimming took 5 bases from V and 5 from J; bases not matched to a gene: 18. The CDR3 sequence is CASSPLPQRDAKNEQYF. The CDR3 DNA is TGTGCCAGCAGTCCCCTCCCCCAGCGGGACGCAAAAAACGAGCAGTACTTC.

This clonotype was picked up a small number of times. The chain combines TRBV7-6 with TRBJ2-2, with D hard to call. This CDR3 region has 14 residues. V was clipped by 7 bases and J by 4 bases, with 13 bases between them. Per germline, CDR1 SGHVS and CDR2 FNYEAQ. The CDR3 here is CASTKAGITGELFF. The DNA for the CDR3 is TGTGCCAGCACCAAAGCTGGAATCACCGGGGAGCTGTTTTTT. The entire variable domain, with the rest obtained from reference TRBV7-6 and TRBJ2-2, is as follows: GAGVSQSPRYKVTKRGQDVALRCDPISGHVSLYWYRQALGQGPEFLTYFNYEAQQDKSGLPNDRFSAERPEGSISTLTIQRTEQRDSAMYRCASTKAGITGELFFGEGSRLTVL.

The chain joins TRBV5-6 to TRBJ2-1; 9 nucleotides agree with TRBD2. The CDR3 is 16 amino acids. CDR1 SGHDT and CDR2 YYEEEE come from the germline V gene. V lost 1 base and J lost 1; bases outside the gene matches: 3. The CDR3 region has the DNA TGTGCCAGCAGCTTGTCAGCGGGGGGATCCTACAATGAGCAGTTCTTC. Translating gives CASSLSAGGSYNEQFF.

The CDR3 reads CASSRGKGAYEQYF. The CDR3 coding sequence is TGTGCCAGCTCAAGGGGGAAGGGGGCCTACGAGCAGTACTTC. The chain recombines TRBV18 with TRBJ2-7, with D tentatively TRBD1 (6 bases). The CDR3 length is 14 residues. CDR1 KGHSH and CDR2 LQKENI come from the germline V gene. Trimming removed 5 bases at V and 2 bases at J, with 13 bases between.

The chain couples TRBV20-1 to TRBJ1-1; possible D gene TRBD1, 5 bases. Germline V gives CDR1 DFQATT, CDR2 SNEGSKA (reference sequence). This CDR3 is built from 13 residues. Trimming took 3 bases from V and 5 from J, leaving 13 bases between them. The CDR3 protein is CSASIRVGTEAFF. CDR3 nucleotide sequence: TGCAGTGCTAGTATCAGGGTAGGGACTGAAGCTTTCTTT.

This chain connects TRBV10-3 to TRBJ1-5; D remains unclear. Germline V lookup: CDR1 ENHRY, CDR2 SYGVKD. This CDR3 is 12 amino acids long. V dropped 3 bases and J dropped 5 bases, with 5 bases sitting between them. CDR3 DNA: TGTGCCATCAGTGAAGCGGATCAGCCCCAGCATTTT. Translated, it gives CAISEADQPQHF.

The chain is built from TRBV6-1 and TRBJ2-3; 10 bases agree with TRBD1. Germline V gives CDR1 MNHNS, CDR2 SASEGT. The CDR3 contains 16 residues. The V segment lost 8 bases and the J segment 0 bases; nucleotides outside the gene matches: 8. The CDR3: CASGSRQGASTDTQYF. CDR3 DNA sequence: TGTGCCAGCGGGTCCCGACAGGGGGCAAGCACAGATACGCAGTATTTT.

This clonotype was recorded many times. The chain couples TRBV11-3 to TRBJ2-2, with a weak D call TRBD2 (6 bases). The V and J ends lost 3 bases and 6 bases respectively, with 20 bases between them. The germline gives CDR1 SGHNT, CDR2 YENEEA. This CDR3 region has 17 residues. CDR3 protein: CASSFLPAASVPGELFF. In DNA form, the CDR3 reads TGTGCCAGCAGCTTCCTTCCAGCTGCTAGCGTCCCCGGGGAGCTGTTTTTT.

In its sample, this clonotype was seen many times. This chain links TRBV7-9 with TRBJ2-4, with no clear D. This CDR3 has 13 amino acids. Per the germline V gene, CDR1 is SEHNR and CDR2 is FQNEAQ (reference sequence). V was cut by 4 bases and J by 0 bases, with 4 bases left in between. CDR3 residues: CASSYLAKNIQYF. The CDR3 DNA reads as TGTGCCAGCAGCTACCTAGCCAAAAACATTCAGTACTTC. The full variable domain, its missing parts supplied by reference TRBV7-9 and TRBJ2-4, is DTGVSQNPRHKITKRGQNVTFRCDPISEHNRLYWYRQTLGQGPEFLTYFQNEAQLEKSRLLSDRFSAERPKGSFSTLEIQRTEQGDSAMYLCASSYLAKNIQYFGAGTRLSVL.

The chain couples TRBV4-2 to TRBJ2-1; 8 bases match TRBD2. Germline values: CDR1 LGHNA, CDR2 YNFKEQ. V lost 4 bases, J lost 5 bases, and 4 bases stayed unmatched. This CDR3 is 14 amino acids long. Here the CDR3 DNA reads TGTGCCAGCAGCCTCACGGGGGGGGACAATGAGCAGTTCTTC. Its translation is CASSLTGGDNEQFF.

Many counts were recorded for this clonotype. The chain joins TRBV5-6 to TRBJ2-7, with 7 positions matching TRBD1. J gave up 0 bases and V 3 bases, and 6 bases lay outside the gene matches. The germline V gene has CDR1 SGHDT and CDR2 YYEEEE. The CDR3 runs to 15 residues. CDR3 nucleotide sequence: TGTGCCAGCAGCTCCGTGGACAGGCCCTCCTACGAGCAGTACTTC. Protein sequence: CASSSVDRPSYEQYF.

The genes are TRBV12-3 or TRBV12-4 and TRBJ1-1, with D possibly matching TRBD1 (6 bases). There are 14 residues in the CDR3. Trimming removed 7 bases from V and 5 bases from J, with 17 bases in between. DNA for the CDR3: TGTGCCAGCAAACCACAGGGTCGGGGGACTGAAGCTTTCTTT. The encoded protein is CASKPQGRGTEAFF.

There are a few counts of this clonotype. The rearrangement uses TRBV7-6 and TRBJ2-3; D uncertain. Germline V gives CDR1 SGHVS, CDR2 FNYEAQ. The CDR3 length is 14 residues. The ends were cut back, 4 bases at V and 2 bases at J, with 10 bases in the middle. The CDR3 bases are TGTGCCAGCAGCTCGTTCGGATCCACAGATACGCAGTATTTT. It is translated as CASSSFGSTDTQYF.

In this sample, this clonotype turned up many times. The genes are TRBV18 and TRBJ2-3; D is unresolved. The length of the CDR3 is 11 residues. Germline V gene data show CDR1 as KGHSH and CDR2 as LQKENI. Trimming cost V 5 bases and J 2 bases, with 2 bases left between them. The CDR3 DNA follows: TGTGCCAGCTCATCCACAGATACGCAGTATTTT. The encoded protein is CASSSTDTQYF.

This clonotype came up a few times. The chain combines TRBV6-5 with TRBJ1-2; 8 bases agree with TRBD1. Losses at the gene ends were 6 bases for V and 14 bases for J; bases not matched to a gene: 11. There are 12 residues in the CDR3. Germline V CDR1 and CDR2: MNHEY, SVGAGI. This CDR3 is CASSSPGQVPTF. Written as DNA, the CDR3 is TGTGCCAGCAGCAGTCCGGGACAGGTCCCTACCTTC.

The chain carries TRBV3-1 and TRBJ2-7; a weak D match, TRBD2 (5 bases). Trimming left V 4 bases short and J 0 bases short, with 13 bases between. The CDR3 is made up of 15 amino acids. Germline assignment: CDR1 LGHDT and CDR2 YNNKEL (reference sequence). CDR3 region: CASSLSQAVSYEQYF. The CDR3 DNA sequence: TGTGCCAGCAGCCTCTCTCAAGCGGTCTCCTACGAGCAGTACTTC.

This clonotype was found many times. The CDR3 protein is CASSYTPGWTGNTGELFF. The CDR3 nucleotides read TGTGCCAGCAGTTACACGCCTGGATGGACAGGCAACACCGGGGAGCTGTTTTTT. This chain joins TRBV6-2 or TRBV6-3 and TRBJ2-2, with 7 positions matching TRBD1. CDR1 is MNHEY, CDR2 SVGEGT, per germline. This CDR3 region has 18 residues. V shed 2 bases and J 2 bases; nucleotides not matched to a gene: 11.

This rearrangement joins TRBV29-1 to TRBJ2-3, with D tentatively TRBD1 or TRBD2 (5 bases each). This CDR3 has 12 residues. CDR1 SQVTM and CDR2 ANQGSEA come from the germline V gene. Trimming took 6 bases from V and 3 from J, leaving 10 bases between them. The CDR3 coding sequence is TGCAGCGTGGGACGGGGAACAGATACGCAGTATTTT. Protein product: CSVGRGTDTQYF.

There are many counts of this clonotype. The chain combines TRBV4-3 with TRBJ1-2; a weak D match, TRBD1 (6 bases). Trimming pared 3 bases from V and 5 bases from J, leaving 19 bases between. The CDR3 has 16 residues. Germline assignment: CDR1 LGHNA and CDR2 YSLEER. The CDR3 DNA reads TGCGCCAGCAGCCACGAAAAGTCGACAGGCCTTTATGGCTACACCTTC. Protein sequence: CASSHEKSTGLYGYTF.

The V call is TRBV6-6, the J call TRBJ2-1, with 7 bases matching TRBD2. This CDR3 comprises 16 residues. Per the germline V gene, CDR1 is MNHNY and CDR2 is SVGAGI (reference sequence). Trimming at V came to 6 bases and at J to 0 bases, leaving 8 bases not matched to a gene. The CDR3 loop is CASRPLAASSYNEQFF. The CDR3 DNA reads TGTGCCAGCAGACCGCTAGCGGCGAGCTCCTACAATGAGCAGTTCTTC.

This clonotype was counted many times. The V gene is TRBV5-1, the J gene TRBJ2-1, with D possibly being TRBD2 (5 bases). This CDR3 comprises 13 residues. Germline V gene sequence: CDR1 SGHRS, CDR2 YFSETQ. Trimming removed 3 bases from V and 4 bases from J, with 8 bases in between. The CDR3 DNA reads TGCGCCAGCAGCTCCGGGGAGTACAATGAGCAGTTCTTC. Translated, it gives CASSSGEYNEQFF.

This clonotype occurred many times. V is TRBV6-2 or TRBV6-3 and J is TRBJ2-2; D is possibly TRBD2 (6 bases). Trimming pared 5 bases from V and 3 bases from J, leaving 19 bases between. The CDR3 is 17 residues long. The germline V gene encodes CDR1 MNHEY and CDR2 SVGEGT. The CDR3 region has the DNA TGTGCCAGCAGTCATCATTTTGGGCCGGGAGACACCGGGGAGCTGTTTTTT. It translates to CASSHHFGPGDTGELFF.

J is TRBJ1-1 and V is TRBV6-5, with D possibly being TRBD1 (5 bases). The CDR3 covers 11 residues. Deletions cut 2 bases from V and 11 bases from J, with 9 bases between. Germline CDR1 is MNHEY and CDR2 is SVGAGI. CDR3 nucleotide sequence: TGTGCCAGCAGTTACAGGGGTTGGGCTTTCTTT. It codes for CASSYRGWAFF.